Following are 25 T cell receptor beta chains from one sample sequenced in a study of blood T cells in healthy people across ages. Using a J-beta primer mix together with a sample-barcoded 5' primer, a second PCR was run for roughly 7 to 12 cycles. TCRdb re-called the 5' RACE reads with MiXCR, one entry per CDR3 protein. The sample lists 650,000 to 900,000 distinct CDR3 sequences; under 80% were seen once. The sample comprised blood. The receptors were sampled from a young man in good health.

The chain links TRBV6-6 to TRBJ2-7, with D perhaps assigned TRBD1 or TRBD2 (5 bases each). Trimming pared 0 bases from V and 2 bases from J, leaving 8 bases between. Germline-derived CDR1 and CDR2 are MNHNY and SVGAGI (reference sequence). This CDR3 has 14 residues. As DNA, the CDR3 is TGTGCCAGCAGTTACTCACTGGGGGCCTACGAGCAGTACTTC. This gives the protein CASSYSLGAYEQYF.

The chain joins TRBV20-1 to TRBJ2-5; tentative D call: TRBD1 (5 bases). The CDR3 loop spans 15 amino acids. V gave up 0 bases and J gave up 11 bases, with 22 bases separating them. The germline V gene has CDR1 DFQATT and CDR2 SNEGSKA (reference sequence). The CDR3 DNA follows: TGCAGTGCTAGAGATCAGGCTGGGGCAGACATTGGGCAGTACTTC. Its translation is CSARDQAGADIGQYF.

DNA of the CDR3: TGTGCCAGCAGCTTATGGCAGGCGGAATGCATTCAGTACTTC. Its protein is CASSLWQAECIQYF. This chain joins TRBV7-8 and TRBJ2-4; D is unclear. There are 14 residues in the CDR3. The germline V and J ends were trimmed by 2 bases and 9 bases, with 14 bases remaining between them. Per germline, CDR1 SGHVS and CDR2 FQNEAQ.

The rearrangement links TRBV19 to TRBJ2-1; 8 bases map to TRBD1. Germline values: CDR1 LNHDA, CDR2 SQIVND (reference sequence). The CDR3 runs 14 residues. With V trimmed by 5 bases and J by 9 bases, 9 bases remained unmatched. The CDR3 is CASSADRVASEQFF. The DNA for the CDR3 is TGTGCCAGTAGTGCGGACAGGGTCGCGAGTGAGCAGTTCTTC.

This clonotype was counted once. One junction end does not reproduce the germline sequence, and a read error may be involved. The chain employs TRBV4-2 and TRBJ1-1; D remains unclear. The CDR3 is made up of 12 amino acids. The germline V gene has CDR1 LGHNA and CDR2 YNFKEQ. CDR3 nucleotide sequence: TGTACCAGCAGCTCTAGCGGAACTGAAGCTTTCTTT. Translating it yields CTSSSSGTEAFF.

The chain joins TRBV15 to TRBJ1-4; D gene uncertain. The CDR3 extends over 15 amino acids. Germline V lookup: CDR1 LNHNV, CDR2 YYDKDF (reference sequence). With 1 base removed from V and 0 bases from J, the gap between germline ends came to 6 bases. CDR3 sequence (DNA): TGTGCCACCAGCAGAGTCCGTGCAACTAATGAAAAACTGTTTTTT. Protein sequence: CATSRVRATNEKLFF.

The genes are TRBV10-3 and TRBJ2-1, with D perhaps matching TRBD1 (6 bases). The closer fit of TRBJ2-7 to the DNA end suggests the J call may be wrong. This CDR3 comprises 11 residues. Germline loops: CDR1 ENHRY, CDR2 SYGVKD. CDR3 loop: CANRDNNEQYF. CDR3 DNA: TGTGCCAACCGGGACAACAATGAGCAGTACTTC.

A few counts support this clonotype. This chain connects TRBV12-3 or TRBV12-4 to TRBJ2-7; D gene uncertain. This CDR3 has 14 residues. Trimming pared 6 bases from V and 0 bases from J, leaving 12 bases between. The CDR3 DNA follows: TGTGCCAGCAGATCGAGCAGAGACTCCTACGAGCAGTACTTC. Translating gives CASRSSRDSYEQYF.

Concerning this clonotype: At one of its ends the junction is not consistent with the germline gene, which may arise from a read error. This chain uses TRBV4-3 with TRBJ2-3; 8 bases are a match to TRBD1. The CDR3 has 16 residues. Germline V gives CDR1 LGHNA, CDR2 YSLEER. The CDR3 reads CASSQEARGRTDTQYF. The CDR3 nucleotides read TGCGCCAGCAGCCAAGAGGCCAGGGGGCGCACGGATACGCAGTATTTT.

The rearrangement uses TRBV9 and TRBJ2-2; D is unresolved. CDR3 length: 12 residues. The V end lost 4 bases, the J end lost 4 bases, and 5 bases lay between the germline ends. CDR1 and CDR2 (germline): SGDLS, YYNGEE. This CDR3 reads CASSTSTGELFF. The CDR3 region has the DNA TGTGCCAGCAGCACCAGCACCGGGGAGCTGTTTTTT.

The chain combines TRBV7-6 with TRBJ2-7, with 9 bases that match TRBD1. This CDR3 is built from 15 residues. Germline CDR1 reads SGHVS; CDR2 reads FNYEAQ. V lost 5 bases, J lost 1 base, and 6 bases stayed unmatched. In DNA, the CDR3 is TGTGCCAGCAGCGATGCCGGGACAGGGTCCTACGAGCAGTACTTC. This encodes CASSDAGTGSYEQYF.

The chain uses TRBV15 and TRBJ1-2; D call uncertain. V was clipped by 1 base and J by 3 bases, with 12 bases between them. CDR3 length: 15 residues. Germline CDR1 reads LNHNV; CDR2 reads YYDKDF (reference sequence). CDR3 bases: TGTGCCACCAGCAGAGGAAATGACGGAGACTATGGCTACACCTTC. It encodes CATSRGNDGDYGYTF.

CDR3 protein: CASSLPGQDDEKLFF. In DNA, the CDR3 is TGTGCCAGCAGCTTACCAGGACAGGACGATGAAAAACTGTTTTTT. J is TRBJ1-4 and V is TRBV7-2; 7 nucleotides align to TRBD1. There are 15 residues in the CDR3. After removal of 2 bases from V and 6 bases from J, the junction contained 6 bases not matched to a gene. CDR1 SGHTA and CDR2 FQGNSA come from the germline V gene.

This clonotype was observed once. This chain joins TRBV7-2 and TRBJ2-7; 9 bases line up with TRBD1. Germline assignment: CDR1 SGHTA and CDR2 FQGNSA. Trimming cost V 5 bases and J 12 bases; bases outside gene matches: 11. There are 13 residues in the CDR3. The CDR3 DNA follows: TGTGCCAGCAGCACGCTGGGGGGGACAGGGCGGTACTTC. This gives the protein CASSTLGGTGRYF.

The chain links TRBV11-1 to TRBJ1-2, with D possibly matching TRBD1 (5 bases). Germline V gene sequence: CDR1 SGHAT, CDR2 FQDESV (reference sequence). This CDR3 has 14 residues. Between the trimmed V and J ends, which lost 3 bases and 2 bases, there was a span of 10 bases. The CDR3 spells CASSFRDGNYGYTF. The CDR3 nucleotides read TGTGCCAGCAGCTTCAGGGACGGGAACTATGGCTACACCTTC.

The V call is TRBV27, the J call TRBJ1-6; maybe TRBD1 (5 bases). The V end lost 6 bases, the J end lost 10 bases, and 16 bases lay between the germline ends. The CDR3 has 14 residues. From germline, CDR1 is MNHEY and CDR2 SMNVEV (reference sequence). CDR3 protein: CASSPTPGWSPLHF. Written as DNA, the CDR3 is TGTGCCAGCAGCCCTACGCCAGGGTGGTCACCCCTCCACTTT.

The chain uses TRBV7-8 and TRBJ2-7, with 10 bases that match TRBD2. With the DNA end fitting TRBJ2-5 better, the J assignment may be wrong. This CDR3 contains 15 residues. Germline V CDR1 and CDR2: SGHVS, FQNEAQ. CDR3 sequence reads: CASSLGGLARETQYF. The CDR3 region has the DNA TGTGCCAGCAGCTTAGGGGGACTAGCGAGGGAGACCCAGTACTTC.

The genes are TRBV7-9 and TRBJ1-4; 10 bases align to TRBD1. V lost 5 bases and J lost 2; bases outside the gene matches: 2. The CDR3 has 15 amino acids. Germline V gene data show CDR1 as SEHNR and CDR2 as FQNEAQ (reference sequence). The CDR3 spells CASSAGQGTNEKLFF. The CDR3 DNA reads TGTGCCAGCAGCGCGGGACAGGGGACTAATGAAAAACTGTTTTTT.

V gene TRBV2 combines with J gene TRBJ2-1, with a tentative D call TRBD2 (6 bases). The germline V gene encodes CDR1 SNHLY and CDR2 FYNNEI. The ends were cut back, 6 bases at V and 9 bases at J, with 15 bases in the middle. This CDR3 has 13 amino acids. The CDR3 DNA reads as TGTGCCAGCAGCGAATTCGCGGGGTCTGAGCAGTTCTTC. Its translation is CASSEFAGSEQFF.

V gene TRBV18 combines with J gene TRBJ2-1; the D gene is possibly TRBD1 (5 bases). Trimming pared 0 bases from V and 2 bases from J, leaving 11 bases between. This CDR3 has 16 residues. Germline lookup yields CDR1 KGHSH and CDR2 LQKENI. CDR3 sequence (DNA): TGTGCCAGCTCACCACCTAGGCAGGGCCCCTACAATGAGCAGTTCTTC. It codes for CASSPPRQGPYNEQFF.

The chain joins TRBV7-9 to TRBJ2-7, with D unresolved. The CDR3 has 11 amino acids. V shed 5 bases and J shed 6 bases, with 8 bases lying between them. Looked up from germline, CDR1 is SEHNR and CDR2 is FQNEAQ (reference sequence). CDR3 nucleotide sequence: TGTGCCAGCAGCCCAGTCTCCGAGCAGTACTTC. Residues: CASSPVSEQYF.

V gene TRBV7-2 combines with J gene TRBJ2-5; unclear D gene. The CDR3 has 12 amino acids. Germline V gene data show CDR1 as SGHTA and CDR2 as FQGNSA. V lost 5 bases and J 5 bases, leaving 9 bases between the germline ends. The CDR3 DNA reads TGTGCCAGCAGCAAAAACCTGGAGACCCAGTACTTC. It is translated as CASSKNLETQYF.

The CDR3 protein is CASSEAGGDYGYTF. CDR3 bases: TGTGCCAGCAGTGAGGCAGGGGGCGACTATGGCTACACCTTC. The genes are TRBV2 and TRBJ1-2; 8 nucleotides align to TRBD1. The V segment lost 3 bases and the J segment 3 bases; nucleotides outside the gene matches: 3. CDR1 is SNHLY, CDR2 FYNNEI, per germline. This CDR3 is 14 amino acids long.

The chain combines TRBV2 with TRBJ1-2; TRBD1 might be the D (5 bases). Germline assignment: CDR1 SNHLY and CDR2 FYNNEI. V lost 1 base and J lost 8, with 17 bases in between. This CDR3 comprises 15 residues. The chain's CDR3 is CASSEGGRRTGGYTF. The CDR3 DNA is TGTGCCAGCAGTGAAGGGGGCCGAAGGACGGGGGGCTACACCTTC. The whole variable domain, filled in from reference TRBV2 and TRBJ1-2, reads EPEVTQTPSHQVTQMGQEVILRCVPISNHLYFYWYRQILGQKVEFLVSFYNNEISEKSEIFDDQFSVERPDGSNFTLKIRSTKLEDSAMYFCASSEGGRRTGGYTFGSGTRLTVV.

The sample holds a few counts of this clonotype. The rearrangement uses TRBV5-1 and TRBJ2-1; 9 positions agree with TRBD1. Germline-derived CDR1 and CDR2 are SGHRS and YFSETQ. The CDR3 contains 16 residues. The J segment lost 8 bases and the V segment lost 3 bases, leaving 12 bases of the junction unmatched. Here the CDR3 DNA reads TGCGCCAGCAGCTCTCAGGACAGGGGAGGTAAAGATGAGCAGTTCTTC. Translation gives CASSSQDRGGKDEQFF. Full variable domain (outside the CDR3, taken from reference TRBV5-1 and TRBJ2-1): KAGVTQTPRYLIKTRGQQVTLSCSPISGHRSVSWYQQTPGQGLQFLFEYFSETQRNKGNFPGRFSGRQFSNSRSEMNVSTLELGDSALYLCASSSQDRGGKDEQFFGPGTRLTVL.